Following are 8 T cell receptor beta chains from one sample sequenced in a study of T cells in narcolepsy. TCRdb keeps only in-frame clones here, not all; method: immunoSEQ multiplex PCR. Of around 18,000 clones in the sample, just over 85% were seen once. Source material: memory (CD45RA-) CD4+ T cells from blood. The receptors here all came from a human donor in good health.

The chain employs TRBV28 and TRBJ1-3, with a possible D match to TRBD1 (6 bases). V dropped 6 bases and J dropped 0 bases, with 15 bases sitting between them. The CDR3 consists of 16 residues. In germline, CDR1 is MDHEN, CDR2 SYDVKM. DNA for the CDR3: TGTGCCAGCAGCAAATTAGACAGGAACTCTGGAAACACCATATATTTT. Protein sequence: CASSKLDRNSGNTIYF.

V and J are TRBV19 and TRBJ2-5; 7 positions agree with TRBD1. The CDR3 totals 13 residues. Germline V gene data show CDR1 as LNHDA and CDR2 as SQIVND (reference sequence). The V and J ends lost 5 bases and 4 bases, in that order; junction bases with no gene match: 4. The CDR3 region is CASSYRDRETQYF. The CDR3, as DNA: TGTGCCAGTAGTTACCGGGACAGAGAGACCCAGTACTTC.

With regard to this clone: A read error may produce the germline difference seen at one junction end. V and J are TRBV2 and TRBJ1-3; 7 bases match TRBD1. This CDR3 has 15 amino acids. Germline V gene data show CDR1 as SNHLY and CDR2 as FYNNEI. The CDR3 here is CAGSLFDRAGNTIYF. The CDR3 DNA reads TGTGCCGGCAGTCTCTTCGACAGGGCCGGAAACACCATATATTTT.

This clone was detected only a few times. This chain joins TRBV18 and TRBJ2-7; D is ambiguous. Germline assignment: CDR1 KGHSH and CDR2 LQKENI. The CDR3 extends over 12 amino acids. The V end lost 1 base, the J end lost 3 bases, and 4 bases lay between the germline ends. CDR3 amino acids: CASSPLGYEQYF. CDR3 DNA: TGTGCCAGCTCACCACTCGGCTACGAGCAGTACTTC.

V gene TRBV4-3 combines with J gene TRBJ2-2; D ambiguous. This CDR3 is 13 amino acids long. Germline V gene data show CDR1 as LGHNA and CDR2 as YSLEER. V lost 4 bases to trimming and J lost 4 bases, with 7 bases between them. CDR3 in DNA: TGCGCCAGCAGCCGGTTAGGCACCGGGGAGCTGTTTTTT. Protein product: CASSRLGTGELFF.

This clone was detected a few times. Germline and junction disagree at one end, which may indicate a read error. J is TRBJ1-2 and V is TRBV6-5; D may be TRBD1 (6 bases). The germline V gene has CDR1 MNHEY and CDR2 SVGAGI. The CDR3 is made up of 12 amino acids. The chain's CDR3 is CASSEALWTEGF. DNA of the CDR3: TGTGCCAGCAGTGAAGCGCTTTGGACAGAGGGCTTC.

The rearrangement joins TRBV5-6 to TRBJ2-2, with TRBD2 matching 10 bases. V lost 0 bases, J lost 4 bases, and 3 bases stayed unmatched. Germline CDR1 is SGHDT and CDR2 is YYEEEE. The CDR3 runs 16 residues. The CDR3 here is CASSLALAGVTGELFF. The DNA of the CDR3 is TGTGCCAGCAGCTTGGCCCTAGCGGGGGTCACCGGGGAGCTGTTTTTT.

The chain recombines TRBV11-3 with TRBJ1-1; no reliable D call. CDR1 and CDR2 (germline): SGHNT, YENEEA. Trimming cost V 6 bases and J 6 bases, with 14 bases left between them. The CDR3 runs to 13 residues. CDR3 nucleotide sequence: TGTGCCAGCAGACACGGGGATAAGGCTGAAGCTTTCTTT. This codes for CASRHGDKAEAFF.